A single sample gave rise to the 28 T cell receptor beta chains below, sequenced in a study of control samples from healthy donors and cancer patients. Method: immunoSEQ multiplex PCR; TCRdb's copy keeps in-frame clones and lacks some. The sample has more than 15,000 clones, approximately 80% seen once; the top ten hold more than 25%. Sequencing input: PBMCs. These receptors were taken from an elderly man with head and neck cancer.

The sample holds one count of this clone. The chain has TRBV27 and TRBJ1-4; 7 bases fit TRBD1. Germline trimming cut 5 bases from V and 5 bases from J; bases unmatched to any gene: 8. This CDR3 is 15 amino acids long. Germline V gene lookup returns CDR1 MNHEY and CDR2 SMNVEV (reference sequence). CDR3: CASSKTGYLNEKLFF. DNA of the CDR3: TGTGCCAGCAGTAAGACAGGGTACCTCAATGAAAAACTGTTTTTT.

The gene calls are TRBV9 and TRBJ1-1; D uncertain. CDR3 length: 12 residues. V lost 4 bases to trimming and J lost 7 bases, with 11 bases between them. CDR1 and CDR2 (germline): SGDLS, YYNGEE. The chain's CDR3 is CASSPYEGEAFF. The DNA of the CDR3 is TGTGCCAGCAGCCCGTACGAGGGTGAAGCTTTCTTT.

This chain joins TRBV5-1 and TRBJ2-3; 10 nucleotides align to TRBD2. Germline CDR1 and CDR2: SGHRS and YFSETQ. The CDR3 spans 14 residues. V lost 8 bases and J lost 2; bases outside the gene matches: 5. The DNA for the CDR3 is TGCGCCAGTCTAGCGGGGGACTTCACAGATACGCAGTATTTT. It is translated as CASLAGDFTDTQYF.

The rearrangement links TRBV6-1 to TRBJ2-7; the match to TRBD2 covers 7 bases. Germline CDR1 is MNHNS and CDR2 is SASEGT. This CDR3 is built from 14 residues. Trimming removed 4 bases from V and 3 bases from J; junction bases left unmatched: 6. The CDR3: CASSAAGTFYEQYF. CDR3 DNA: TGTGCCAGCAGTGCAGCGGGGACCTTCTACGAGCAGTACTTC.

This chain joins TRBV27 and TRBJ2-5; D is possibly TRBD2 (5 bases). Germline V gene data show CDR1 as MNHEY and CDR2 as SMNVEV (reference sequence). The CDR3 sequence is 13 residues long. Trimming stripped 3 bases from V and 5 bases from J, with 10 bases between. In DNA, the CDR3 is TGTGCCAGCAGTTTGTTGAGAGGGGAGACCCAGTACTTC. Translation gives CASSLLRGETQYF.

The chain couples TRBV5-1 to TRBJ1-1; D is possibly TRBD1 (6 bases). Germline V gene data show CDR1 as SGHRS and CDR2 as YFSETQ. The CDR3 covers 14 residues. V was clipped by 3 bases and J by 1 base, with 10 bases between them. CDR3 sequence: CASSSWTENTEAFF. The CDR3 nucleotides read TGCGCCAGCAGCTCGTGGACAGAGAACACTGAAGCTTTCTTT.

This chain uses TRBV12-3 or TRBV12-4 with TRBJ1-1; a possible D gene is TRBD1 (5 bases). Trimming stripped 6 bases from V and 2 bases from J, with 10 bases between. CDR3 length equals 13 residues. The DNA of the CDR3 is TGTGCCAGCAGCGCAGGGTTTAACACTGAAGCTTTCTTT. It encodes CASSAGFNTEAFF.

The chain uses TRBV6-5 and TRBJ2-7, with 7 nucleotides matching TRBD2. The germline CDR1 and CDR2 sequences are MNHEY and SVGAGI. V lost 6 bases and J lost 3; bases outside the gene matches: 8. This CDR3 has 14 residues. Here the CDR3 DNA reads TGTGCCAGCAGAGGGAGCGGGAAGAGCTACGAGCAGTACTTC. Translating it yields CASRGSGKSYEQYF.

The chain carries TRBV5-6 and TRBJ2-7, with 8 bases aligning to TRBD1. The germline CDR1 and CDR2 sequences are SGHDT and YYEEEE. This CDR3 is built from 16 residues. V was pared by 4 bases and J by 2 bases, with 11 bases of the junction left unmatched. For the CDR3, the DNA is TGTGCCAGCAGCCGTGTAGACAGGGGCTCAACCTACGAGCAGTACTTC. Translated: CASSRVDRGSTYEQYF.

J is TRBJ1-2 and V is TRBV7-2; D possibly corresponds to TRBD1 (6 bases). From germline, CDR1 is SGHTA and CDR2 FQGNSA. Trimming removed 1 base from V and 4 bases from J, with 7 bases in between. This CDR3 contains 13 residues. The CDR3 here is CASSLDRVYGYTF. CDR3 in DNA: TGTGCCAGCAGCTTAGACAGGGTCTATGGCTACACCTTC.

The chain carries TRBV7-9 and TRBJ2-5; possible D gene TRBD1, 5 bases. Per germline, CDR1 SEHNR and CDR2 FQNEAQ (reference sequence). CDR3 length: 15 amino acids. With 2 bases removed from V and 0 bases from J, the gap between germline ends came to 10 bases. The CDR3 DNA follows: TGTGCCAGCAGCTTAAAGGAGACAGACCAAGAGACCCAGTACTTC. It specifies CASSLKETDQETQYF. The complete variable domain, with remaining parts taken from reference TRBV7-9 and TRBJ2-5, reads DTGVSQNPRHKITKRGQNVTFRCDPISEHNRLYWYRQTLGQGPEFLTYFQNEAQLEKSRLLSDRFSAERPKGSFSTLEIQRTEQGDSAMYLCASSLKETDQETQYFGPGTRLLVL.

Within the sample, this clone is medium-sized. V and J are TRBV7-8 and TRBJ2-7; D is possibly TRBD1 or TRBD2 (6 bases each). From germline, CDR1 is SGHVS and CDR2 FQNEAQ. Trimming took 5 bases from V and 1 from J, leaving 9 bases between them. The CDR3 contains 13 residues. The CDR3 sequence: CASSPGASYEQYF. The CDR3 DNA follows: TGTGCCAGCAGCCCGGGGGCTTCCTACGAGCAGTACTTC.

The genes are TRBV11-2 and TRBJ1-6; 7 bases are shared with TRBD1. The CDR3 is 16 amino acids. Trimming at V came to 1 base and at J to 4 bases, leaving 4 bases not matched to a gene. Looked up from germline, CDR1 is SGHAT and CDR2 is FQNNGV. The CDR3: CASSLGQGEYNSPLHF. The CDR3 nucleotides read TGTGCCAGCAGCTTAGGACAGGGCGAATATAATTCACCCCTCCACTTT.

This chain joins TRBV11-2 and TRBJ2-1; D unclear. CDR3 length equals 13 residues. The V and J ends lost 3 bases and 1 base respectively, with 4 bases between them. In germline, CDR1 is SGHAT, CDR2 FQNNGV. The CDR3 DNA follows: TGTGCCAGCAGCTTGGTTTCCTACAATGAGCAGTTCTTC. It yields the protein CASSLVSYNEQFF.

The chain joins TRBV27 to TRBJ2-7; TRBD2 matches at 9 bases. The CDR3 consists of 15 residues. Trimming at V came to 2 bases and at J to 3 bases, leaving 5 bases not matched to a gene. CDR1 MNHEY and CDR2 SMNVEV come from the germline V gene (reference sequence). The CDR3 reads CASSLDSGGIYEQYF. The CDR3 DNA sequence: TGTGCCAGCAGTTTAGATAGCGGGGGCATCTACGAGCAGTACTTC.

Here the CDR3 reads CASTLGGANTEAFF. CDR3 DNA sequence: TGTGCCAGCACTCTGGGGGGCGCGAACACTGAAGCTTTCTTT. The chain links TRBV28 to TRBJ1-1, with D tentatively TRBD1 (6 bases). Trimming removed 7 bases from V and 1 base from J, with 13 bases in between. The V gene's germline CDR1 is MDHEN and CDR2 SYDVKM. This CDR3 has 14 amino acids. Based on the CDR3 plus reference TRBV28 and TRBJ1-1, the full variable domain is DVKVTQSSRYLVKRTGEKVFLECVQDMDHENMFWYRQDPGLGLRLIYFSYDVKMKEKGDIPEGYSVSREKKERFSLILESASTNQTSMYLCASTLGGANTEAFFGQGTRLTVV.

This clone was seen a few times. This sequence joins TRBV3-1 (or the pseudogene TRBV3-2) and TRBJ2-7; D is unresolved. Trimming cost V 2 bases and J 0 bases, with 11 bases left between them. The CDR3 is 15 residues long. Germline CDR1 LGHDT, CDR2 YNNKEL (reference sequence). CDR3 residues: CASSQSSVGSYEQYF. The CDR3 coding sequence is TGTGCCAGCAGCCAATCTAGTGTTGGCTCCTACGAGCAGTACTTC.

The V gene is TRBV5-1, the J gene TRBJ1-5; TRBD1 might be the D (6 bases). Germline CDR1 and CDR2: SGHRS and YFSETQ. V was shortened by 4 bases and J by 5 bases, with 16 bases between the two germline ends. The CDR3 covers 15 residues. The CDR3 DNA reads as TGCGCCAGCAGCCCCGTGACGGAGGGGGATCAGCCCCAGCATTTT. Residues: CASSPVTEGDQPQHF.

The V and J genes are TRBV6-5 and TRBJ1-1; 11 positions match TRBD1. This CDR3 is built from 12 residues. Germline trimming cut 6 bases from V and 10 bases from J; bases unmatched to any gene: 4. The germline CDR1 and CDR2 sequences are MNHEY and SVGAGI. The DNA of the CDR3 is TGTGCCAGCAGACCGGACAGGGGGCGAGCTTTCTTT. This codes for CASRPDRGRAFF.

The V call is TRBV5-5, the J call TRBJ1-1; the match to TRBD1 covers 8 bases. Germline CDR1 SGHKS, CDR2 YYEKEE (reference sequence). Losses at the gene ends were 0 bases for V and 3 bases for J; bases not matched to a gene: 1. This CDR3 has 14 amino acids. This CDR3 reads CASSLAGGHTEAFF. CDR3 DNA sequence: TGTGCCAGCAGCTTGGCAGGGGGCCACACTGAAGCTTTCTTT.

The V gene is TRBV5-1, the J gene TRBJ2-2; tentative D call: TRBD1 (5 bases). V lost 4 bases to trimming and J lost 5 bases, with 9 bases between them. From germline, CDR1 is SGHRS and CDR2 YFSETQ. This CDR3 comprises 13 residues. The CDR3 region has the DNA TGCGCCAGCAGCGCAGGGATTACCGGGGAGCTGTTTTTT. Translation gives CASSAGITGELFF. The complete variable domain, with remaining parts taken from reference TRBV5-1 and TRBJ2-2, reads KAGVTQTPRYLIKTRGQQVTLSCSPISGHRSVSWYQQTPGQGLQFLFEYFSETQRNKGNFPGRFSGRQFSNSRSEMNVSTLELGDSALYLCASSAGITGELFFGEGSRLTVL.

This clone has a handful of counts. V and J are TRBV5-1 and TRBJ2-3, with D unclear. Germline assignment: CDR1 SGHRS and CDR2 YFSETQ. CDR3 size: 12 residues. V was pared by 7 bases and J by 2 bases, with 8 bases between. CDR3 coding DNA: TGCGCCAGCCATCCAGACACAGATACGCAGTATTTT. Its protein is CASHPDTDTQYF.

The chain joins TRBV7-2 to TRBJ2-1, with D unclear. Trimming took off 5 bases at V and 0 bases at J, with 8 bases between the two ends. The CDR3 is 14 amino acids. CDR1 SGHTA and CDR2 FQGNSA come from the germline V gene. CDR3 sequence reads: CASSRGSSYNEQFF. CDR3 nucleotide sequence: TGTGCCAGCAGCCGCGGAAGCTCCTACAATGAGCAGTTCTTC.

This clone was seen just once. CDR3 coding DNA: TGTGCCAGTAGTCGGGGGGCGATAGGCGGCTACACCTTC. It is translated as CASSRGAIGGYTF. The rearrangement joins TRBV19 to TRBJ1-2; TRBD1 might be the D (6 bases). Germline assignment: CDR1 LNHDA and CDR2 SQIVND (reference sequence). CDR3 length: 13 amino acids. Trimming left V 5 bases short and J 8 bases short, with 15 bases between.

The chain is built from TRBV3-1 (or the pseudogene TRBV3-2) and TRBJ2-5; D assignment may be TRBD1 or TRBD2 (5 bases each). Trimming stripped 4 bases from V and 2 bases from J, with 11 bases between. CDR1 LGHDT and CDR2 YNNKEL come from the germline V gene (reference sequence). The CDR3 consists of 14 residues. The CDR3 is CASSRPGSQETQYF. The CDR3 nucleotides read TGTGCCAGCAGCCGGCCAGGGAGTCAAGAGACCCAGTACTTC.

The genes are TRBV7-9 and TRBJ2-5, with 8 bases aligning to TRBD1. Germline assignment: CDR1 SEHNR and CDR2 FQNEAQ (reference sequence). The J segment lost 5 bases and the V segment lost 5 bases, leaving 10 bases of the junction unmatched. The CDR3 covers 15 residues. The CDR3: CASSPAGGGSETQYF. The CDR3 DNA follows: TGTGCCAGCAGCCCGGCAGGGGGCGGTAGCGAGACCCAGTACTTC.

The chain combines TRBV5-4 with TRBJ1-2; no reliable D call. Trimming removed 0 bases from V and 1 base from J, with 4 bases in between. Germline CDR1 SGHNT, CDR2 YYREEE (reference sequence). This CDR3 spans 13 amino acids. Here the CDR3 DNA reads TGTGCCAGCAGCTTGGGGATTAACTATGGCTACACCTTC. Translation: CASSLGINYGYTF.

The chain employs TRBV5-1 and TRBJ1-3; D is ambiguous. This CDR3 region has 13 residues. The germline V and J ends were trimmed by 4 bases and 8 bases, with 13 bases remaining between them. Germline V gene lookup returns CDR1 SGHRS and CDR2 YFSETQ. The CDR3 nucleotides are TGCGCCAGCAGCCCCTTCCCGGCGGACACCATATATTTT. Amino acids: CASSPFPADTIYF. Full variable domain (remainder filled in from reference TRBV5-1 and TRBJ1-3): KAGVTQTPRYLIKTRGQQVTLSCSPISGHRSVSWYQQTPGQGLQFLFEYFSETQRNKGNFPGRFSGRQFSNSRSEMNVSTLELGDSALYLCASSPFPADTIYFGEGSWLTVV.